This T cell receptor beta chain was documented in a study of T cell responses to AZD1222 COVID-19 vaccine. The study, taken as a whole, reports: Donors were chiefly white British, with a greater number of females, and clonal diversity was perhaps underestimated. Spike regions recognized by vaccine-associated CD4 TCRs spanned the protein, led by 160-218 and 743-854. The peak T cell response came first, and repertoires were sampled only after it. Among those given AZD1222, only 6 or 7 were seropositive at baseline.

Only in-frame clones appear in the TCRdb table, and some are missing; sequencing was by immunoSEQ multiplex PCR. Of about 98,000 clones in the sample, approximately 88% were seen once. The CDR3 length is 13 residues. V was clipped by 4 bases and J by 0 bases, with 6 bases between them. Germline CDR1 and CDR2: KGHDR and SFDVKD. In regard to this clone: What it recognizes is unknown.

The source material was peripheral blood, sampled on day 0 of AZD1222 vaccination. This chain connects TRBV24-1 to TRBJ2-7, with a possible D match to TRBD1 (6 bases). The clonotype was recovered from an adult in good health. The CDR3 DNA reads TGTGCCACCAGTGAAGGGGGCTCCTACGAGCAGTACTTC. It codes for CATSEGGSYEQYF.